This TCR beta chain was identified during a study of blood T cell repertoires in COVID-19. CDR3 length: 17 residues. Germline values: CDR1 KGHDR, CDR2 SFDVKD. V gave up 0 bases and J gave up 4 bases; unmatched junction bases: 4. Assay: immunoSEQ multiplex PCR; the TCRdb copy retains only in-frame clones and omits some. The table records 260,000 or so clones, approximately 86% of them present only once. V usage is TRBV24-1 and J usage is TRBJ1-6; 8 nucleotides match TRBD1. Sequenced sample: peripheral blood. This clonotype was obtained from a human donor in a cohort sampled during active COVID-19. Here the CDR3 reads CATSDLRDRTYNSPLHF. The CDR3 DNA reads TGTGCCACCAGTGATTTGCGGGACAGGACTTATAATTCACCCCTCCACTTT.